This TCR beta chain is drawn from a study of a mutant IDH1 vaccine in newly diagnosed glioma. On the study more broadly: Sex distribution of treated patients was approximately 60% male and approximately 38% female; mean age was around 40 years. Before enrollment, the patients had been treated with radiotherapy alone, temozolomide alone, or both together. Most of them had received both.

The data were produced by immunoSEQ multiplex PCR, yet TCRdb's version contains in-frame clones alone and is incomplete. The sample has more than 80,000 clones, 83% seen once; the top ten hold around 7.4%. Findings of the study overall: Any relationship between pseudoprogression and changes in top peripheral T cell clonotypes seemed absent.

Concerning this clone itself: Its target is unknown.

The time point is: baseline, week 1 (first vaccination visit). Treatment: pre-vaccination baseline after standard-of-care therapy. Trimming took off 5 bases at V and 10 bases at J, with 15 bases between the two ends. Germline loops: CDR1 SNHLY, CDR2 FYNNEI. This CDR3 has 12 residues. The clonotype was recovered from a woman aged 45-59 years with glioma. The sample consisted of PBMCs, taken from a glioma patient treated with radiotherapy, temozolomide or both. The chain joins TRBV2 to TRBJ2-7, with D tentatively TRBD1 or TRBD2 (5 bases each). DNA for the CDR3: TGTGCCAGCAGTTCGGATGGGGGTCTACAGTACTTC. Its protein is CASSSDGGLQYF.